The rows below give T cell receptor beta chains drawn from one sample of a study of T cell repertoires in cytomegalovirus infection. TCRdb itself ran the reads through MiXCR, one entry per CDR3 protein. This table holds approximately 500,000 distinct CDR3 sequences, about 15% found once. Material for sequencing was CD8+ T cells from PBMCs. The receptors originated from a human donor in good health (CMV status not recorded). Some clones in this sample may be carry-over from other donors' samples. Both conserved end residues are part of each CDR3. D genes are given only for firm matches. Size is omitted from some rows. Given values are once, few, many or a class for expanded clones.

DNA	CDR3	V	size	J	D
TGCGCCAGCAGCCAAGAGGCTAGCGGGATTTTGGGCAATGAGCAGTTCTTC	CASSQEASGILGNEQFF	TRBV4-1	NA	TRBJ2-1	TRBD2
TGCAGTGCTAGGAAGGGAGGGACAGGGGTTGGTCAGCCCCAGCATTTT	CSARKGGTGVGQPQHF	TRBV20-1	NA	TRBJ1-5	TRBD1
TGTGCCAGTAGTATACAGGAGTATAGCAATCAGCCCCAGCATTTT	CASSIQEYSNQPQHF	TRBV19	NA	TRBJ1-5	NA
TGTGCCAGCAGCCAGGGTTACAAGGGGGACACTGAAGCTTTCTTT	CASSQGYKGDTEAFF	TRBV13	NA	TRBJ1-1	NA
TGTGCCAGCAGCGACCGGGACCGACTAGATAATGAGCAGTTCTTC	CASSDRDRLDNEQFF	TRBV4-2	NA	TRBJ2-1	NA
TGTGCCAGCAGCTTAGATAAGGATAGTTGGGGCACTGAAGCTTTCTTT	CASSLDKDSWGTEAFF	TRBV7-9	many	TRBJ1-1	NA
TGTGCCAGCAGTTTTGCCGGGACTAGCGGCCCCACCGGGGAGCTGTTTTTT	CASSFAGTSGPTGELFF	TRBV28	few	TRBJ2-2	TRBD2
TGTGCCAGCAGCACAGACAGGGGTGCGAACACCGGGGAGCTGTTTTTT	CASSTDRGANTGELFF	TRBV5-5	NA	TRBJ2-2	TRBD1
TGTGCCAGCAGTCATCAGGGAGATGCGGAGACCCAGTACTTC	CASSHQGDAETQYF	TRBV6-5	few	TRBJ2-5	NA
TGTGCCAGCACCGGAGGGTCGTCCTACGAGCAGTACTTC	CASTGGSSYEQYF	TRBV12-3/TRBV12-4	many	TRBJ2-7	NA
TGTGCCAGTAGTATGGAATGGGGTTACGAGCAGTACTTC	CASSMEWGYEQYF	TRBV19	few	TRBJ2-7	NA
TGTGCCAGCAGTGAATTTCCACGCAATGAGCAGTTCTTC	CASSEFPRNEQFF	TRBV25-1	many	TRBJ2-1	NA
TGTGCCAGCAGTTTGCGGGCCCCGAGGGTGAACACTGAAGCTTTCTTT	CASSLRAPRVNTEAFF	TRBV28	many	TRBJ1-1	NA
TGTGCCAGCAGCCCCGGGACAGAAAAAGAGACCCAGTACTTC	CASSPGTEKETQYF	TRBV5-4	few	TRBJ2-5	TRBD1
TGTGCCAGCAGCTTAGAGGTGGGTTGGAACACTGAAGCTTTCTTT	CASSLEVGWNTEAFF	TRBV11-2	NA	TRBJ1-1	NA
TGTGCCACCAGCAGAACTCAGGGTCTCACCGGGGAGCTGTTTTTT	CATSRTQGLTGELFF	TRBV15	NA	TRBJ2-2	NA
TGTGCCAGCACCCTCCCGGCGGGGGTAAAGACCCAGTACTTC	CASTLPAGVKTQYF	TRBV6-1	NA	TRBJ2-5	TRBD2
TGTGCCAGCAGCGGTTCGACAGGAGACTACGAGCAGTACTTC	CASSGSTGDYEQYF	TRBV7-9	NA	TRBJ2-7	NA
TGTGCCAGCAGCTTAGGGACAGGGGGCGGCGAGCAGTTCTTC	CASSLGTGGGEQFF	TRBV13	NA	TRBJ2-1	TRBD1
TGTGCCAGCAGTAGCCACACAGGAGAGAACACTGAAGCTTTCTTT	CASSSHTGENTEAFF	TRBV12-3/TRBV12-4	many	TRBJ1-1	NA
TGTGCCAGTAGGGGACACACAGGGGGCGCGTCGTTAGATACGCAGTATTTT	CASRGHTGGASLDTQYF	TRBV19	NA	TRBJ2-3	TRBD1
TGTGCCAGCAGTTTCGGGGAGAAGGCTTTCTTT	CASSFGEKAFF	TRBV12-3/TRBV12-4	many	TRBJ1-1	NA
TGTGCCAGCAGTTACTCATCCTCAGGCCCCCAGCCCCAGCATTTT	CASSYSSSGPQPQHF	TRBV6-2/TRBV6-3	NA	TRBJ1-5	NA
TGTGCCAGCAGTTTAAGGGGGATCTACGAGCAGTACTTC	CASSLRGIYEQYF	TRBV27	many	TRBJ2-7	NA
TGTGCTAGCAGCCCCCAGGGCCAGGGTAGAGAGACCCAGTACTTC	CASSPQGQGRETQYF	TRBV7-7	NA	TRBJ2-5	NA
TGTGCCACCAGTAGGGCTAGCGGGAACCCCGAGCAGTACTTC	CATSRASGNPEQYF	TRBV24-1	few	TRBJ2-7	TRBD2
TGTGCCAGCAGTTACGGGAACTCCTATAATTCACCCCTCCACTTT	CASSYGNSYNSPLHF	TRBV6-5	many	TRBJ1-6	NA
TGTGCCAGCAGCCCACCGTGGCAGGGTAAAAATGAGCAGTTCTTC	CASSPPWQGKNEQFF	TRBV3-1	NA	TRBJ2-1	NA
TGCAGTGCTAGAGATCCCAGACAGAACTACGAGCAGTACTTC	CSARDPRQNYEQYF	TRBV20-1	NA	TRBJ2-7	NA
TGTGCCAGCAGCAGTAGCGGGGGGTACTCCTACGATGAGCAGTTCTTC	CASSSSGGYSYDEQFF	TRBV7-3	NA	TRBJ2-1	TRBD2
TGTGCCAGCAGCTTTGGGGTCACTGAAGCTTTCTTT	CASSFGVTEAFF	TRBV7-9	many	TRBJ1-1	NA
TGTGCCAGCAGTTACTCGAAAGCCCAAGGGAAGTACTTC	CASSYSKAQGKYF	TRBV6-5	many	TRBJ2-7	NA
TGTGCCAGTAGTACCCGGACGAACTTTAAGCAGTACTTC	CASSTRTNFKQYF	TRBV19	few	TRBJ2-7	NA
TGTGCCAGCAGCTTAGATGGGGCGGCTGAAGCTTTCTTT	CASSLDGAAEAFF	TRBV11-3	many	TRBJ1-1	NA
TGCGCCAGCAGCCAAGTTTCCACACCGATCTATGGCTACACCTTC	CASSQVSTPIYGYTF	TRBV4-1	many	TRBJ1-2	NA
TGTGCCAGCAGCTTTGTCCCTTCCCTTTACAATGAGCAGTTCTTC	CASSFVPSLYNEQFF	TRBV5-6	few	TRBJ2-1	NA
TGTGCCAGCAGCTTAGGAGCGGGGGCCTACGAGCAGTACTTC	CASSLGAGAYEQYF	TRBV11-2	many	TRBJ2-7	TRBD2
TGTGCCAGTAGTATAGATCGAAGGACGGGACTCAGACAAGAGACCCAGTACTTC	CASSIDRRTGLRQETQYF	TRBV19	few	TRBJ2-5	NA
TGTGCCAGCAGTTTCGAGGGGCAAAACACTGAAGCTTTCTTT	CASSFEGQNTEAFF	TRBV12-3/TRBV12-4	many	TRBJ1-1	NA
TGTGCCACCAGTGATTCCGACAAGAACACTGAAGCTTTCTTT	CATSDSDKNTEAFF	TRBV24-1	NA	TRBJ1-1	NA
TGCGCCAGCAGCCAAGACATCTTTAAACGGGCCGGGGATACGCAGTATTTT	CASSQDIFKRAGDTQYF	TRBV4-1	NA	TRBJ2-3	NA
TGTGCCAGCAGTTCGCAAACAGGGAAGTGGAGCACTGAAGCTTTCTTT	CASSSQTGKWSTEAFF	TRBV27	NA	TRBJ1-1	NA
TGTGCCAGTAGCCCTCAGGGGGCAAGTCGCACTGAAGCTTTCTTT	CASSPQGASRTEAFF	TRBV19	NA	TRBJ1-1	TRBD1
TGTGCCAGCAGCTTACGGTCCTACCCCGACGGAGCTTTCTTT	CASSLRSYPDGAFF	TRBV7-9	NA	TRBJ1-1	NA
TGCAGCGCCTCCCGCCGTCTCTCTGGAAACACCATATATTTT	CSASRRLSGNTIYF	TRBV29-1	few	TRBJ1-3	NA
TGCAGCGCTAGGGCGGGGGCCGGCGGGGAGCTGTTTTTT	CSARAGAGGELFF	TRBV29-1	NA	TRBJ2-2	NA
TGTGCCAGCAGACCATTTGCGGACAGGGGGCTCGGCTTATATGGCTACACCTTC	CASRPFADRGLGLYGYTF	TRBV12-3/TRBV12-4	NA	TRBJ1-2	TRBD1
TGTGCCAGCAGTCCCCCCGAAAGGGGGCCCAATCAGCCCCAGCATTTT	CASSPPERGPNQPQHF	TRBV28	many	TRBJ1-5	TRBD1
TGTGCCAGCAGCGGGCAGGGGGCCGCCTACGAGCAGTACTTC	CASSGQGAAYEQYF	TRBV27	NA	TRBJ2-7	TRBD1
TGCAGCTGCCGGGACACACAATTACCAGATACGCAGTATTTT	CSCRDTQLPDTQYF	TRBV29-1	few	TRBJ2-3	NA
TGTGCCAGCAGTTTATCGAGGGACAGGGGATACGAGCAGTACTTC	CASSLSRDRGYEQYF	TRBV27	many	TRBJ2-7	TRBD1
TGTGCCAGCAGTTACGTGGGAACAGATACGCAGTATTTT	CASSYVGTDTQYF	TRBV6-6	many	TRBJ2-3	NA
TGTGCCAGCAGCCCCAACACAGTCACCATATATTTT	CASSPNTVTIYF	TRBV3-1	NA	TRBJ1-3	NA
TGTGCCAGTAGTATAGGACAAGCAACTAATGAAAAACTGTTTTTT	CASSIGQATNEKLFF	TRBV19	few	TRBJ1-4	NA
TGTGCCAGCAGTGACGGGACTAGCGGGAGGGCCACAGATACGCAGTATTTT	CASSDGTSGRATDTQYF	TRBV6-4	many	TRBJ2-3	TRBD2
TGTGCCAGCAGCCCCGGGACAGGGGGAGGCGAGCAGTACTTC	CASSPGTGGGEQYF	TRBV27	NA	TRBJ2-7	TRBD1
TGTGCCAGCAGCCAAGGCCGCACGAACACCGGGGAGCTGTTTTTT	CASSQGRTNTGELFF	TRBV4-2	NA	TRBJ2-2	NA
TGTGCCAGCAGCTTAGTAGGCGGGAGGGCCGAGGGAGCAGATACGCAGTATTTT	CASSLVGGRAEGADTQYF	TRBV7-2	medium-sized	TRBJ2-3	TRBD2
TGTGCCAGTAGTCGCTCAATTAGCTCTGGAAACACCATATATTTT	CASSRSISSGNTIYF	TRBV19	few	TRBJ1-3	NA
TGTGCCAGCAGCCGTCGACAGGGCGGCTCCTACGAGCAGTACTTC	CASSRRQGGSYEQYF	TRBV5-4	NA	TRBJ2-7	TRBD1